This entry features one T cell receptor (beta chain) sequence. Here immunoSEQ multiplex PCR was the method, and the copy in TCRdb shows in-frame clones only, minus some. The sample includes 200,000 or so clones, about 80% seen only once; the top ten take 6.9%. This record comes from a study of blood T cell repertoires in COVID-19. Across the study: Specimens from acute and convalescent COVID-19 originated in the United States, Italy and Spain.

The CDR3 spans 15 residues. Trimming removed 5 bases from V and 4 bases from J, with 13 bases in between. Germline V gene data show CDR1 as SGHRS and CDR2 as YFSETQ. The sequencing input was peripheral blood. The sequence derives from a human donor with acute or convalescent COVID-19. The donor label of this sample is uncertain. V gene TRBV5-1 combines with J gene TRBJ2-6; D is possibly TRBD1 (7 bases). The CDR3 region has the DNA TGCGCCAGCAGTACAGGGGACTCCGGGGCCAACGTCCTGACTTTC. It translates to CASSTGDSGANVLTF.